This TCR beta chain was documented in a study of T cells in Graves' hyperthyroidism and ophthalmopathy. Graves' hyperthyroidism qualified as stable when ophthalmopathy did not progress within 18 months. Patients aged 18 to 65 had newly diagnosed hyperthyroidism lasting under 2 months. The length of the CDR3 is 17 residues. Germline V gene sequence: CDR1 MDHEN, CDR2 SYDVKM. Trimming left V 3 bases short and J 1 base short, with 18 bases between. Authors of the study amplified TCR beta CDR3 regions from RNA transcripts. HTBI primers were used for first-round RT-PCR of the TCR CDR3. One entry per CDR3 protein, called by TCRdb with MiXCR from the multiplex PCR reads. Among under 800,000 distinct CDR3 sequences listed, 12% to 15% were seen once. This clonotype occurred many times. Antigen specificity is unknown. Study-wide results and limits: Blood also contained most expanded thyroid clonotypes above 0.001.

What was sequenced was blood. The source is a woman aged 18-29 years with Graves' hyperthyroidism. The chain recombines TRBV28 with TRBJ2-5; TRBD2 might be the D (5 bases). The CDR3 protein is CASSLSPGTFFQETQYF. CDR3 nucleotides: TGTGCCAGCAGTTTGAGTCCGGGAACCTTTTTCCAAGAGACCCAGTACTTC.